Sequencing of this T cell receptor (beta chain) was carried out in a study of PD-1 blockade in classical Hodgkin lymphoma. Study at large: Intravenous infusions of nivolumab 3 mg/kg reached patients every 2 weeks.

Whole-study results and caveats: Patients who responded completely had about the same baseline diversity as newly diagnosed patients.

The assay was immunoSEQ multiplex PCR, and TCRdb's table has in-frame clones only and misses some. Of approximately 80,000 clones detected, around 90% appear once; the ten largest clones hold 22%. Every single patient, without exception, relapsed after autologous stem cell transplantation, and brentuximab vedotin exposure varied. A remark on this clone: The antigen is unknown.

The CDR3 runs to 14 residues. The germline V gene encodes CDR1 GTSNPN and CDR2 SVGIG (reference sequence). The chain has TRBV30 and TRBJ1-2; 11 bases match TRBD1. Sample: peripheral blood mononuclear cells (PBMCs), taken at baseline. The source of this sequence is a human donor with classical Hodgkin lymphoma. The CDR3 region has the DNA TGTGGGATGGACAGGGGGCGTGAAAGGTCTGGCTACACCTTC. Protein: CGMDRGRERSGYTF.